The 21 T cell receptor beta chains below all came from one sample that was sequenced in a study of blood T cell repertoires in COVID-19. TCRdb's table, derived via immunoSEQ multiplex PCR, lists solely in-frame clones and lacks some. The sample lists around 150,000 clones; about 83% were seen once. Sequencing was performed on peripheral blood. These receptor sequences come from a man between 60 and 75 years old with acute or convalescent COVID-19.

The chain links TRBV2 to TRBJ2-7; 8 nucleotides align to TRBD1. Germline V gene data show CDR1 as SNHLY and CDR2 as FYNNEI. The CDR3 contains 15 residues. J gave up 0 bases and V 3 bases, and 4 bases lay outside the gene matches. CDR3 sequence reads: CASSDPGQDSYEQYF. The CDR3 DNA sequence: TGTGCCAGCAGTGACCCGGGACAGGACTCCTACGAGCAGTACTTC.

The rearrangement joins TRBV10-3 to TRBJ2-1; possible D gene TRBD2, 6 bases. The CDR3 consists of 13 residues. V was shortened by 7 bases and J by 1 base, with 8 bases between the two germline ends. Germline V lookup: CDR1 ENHRY, CDR2 SYGVKD. The DNA of the CDR3 is TGTGCCATCAAGGCGGGGTCCTACAATGAGCAGTTCTTC. Residues: CAIKAGSYNEQFF.

The V gene is TRBV12-5, the J gene TRBJ1-2; no clear D gene. The germline V and J ends were trimmed by 5 bases and 1 base, with 8 bases remaining between them. The germline gives CDR1 LGHNT, CDR2 FRNRAP. The CDR3 spans 13 residues. In DNA form, the CDR3 reads TGTGCTAGTGGTCCCGGAGTTAACTATGGCTACACCTTC. Protein product: CASGPGVNYGYTF.

The CDR3 sequence is CASSATGVYEQYF. The CDR3 coding sequence is TGTGCCAGCAGTGCAACAGGGGTCTACGAGCAGTACTTC. This rearrangement joins TRBV2 to TRBJ2-7; 7 bases are shared with TRBD1. The CDR3 totals 13 residues. V shed 4 bases and J 3 bases; nucleotides not matched to a gene: 3. Germline loops: CDR1 SNHLY, CDR2 FYNNEI.

This clone was seen just once. The chain is built from TRBV27 and TRBJ2-1, with 11 bases that match TRBD2. Germline CDR1 is MNHEY and CDR2 is SMNVEV (reference sequence). V lost 3 bases and J lost 0; bases outside the gene matches: 10. CDR3 size: 19 residues. The CDR3 DNA reads as TGTGCCAGCAGTTTCTTAGCGGGGGGGCAGATCGGCTCCTACAATGAGCAGTTCTTC. This translates into CASSFLAGGQIGSYNEQFF.

The chain links TRBV27 to TRBJ1-5; D remains unclear. V lost 2 bases to trimming and J lost 3 bases, with 11 bases between them. The germline CDR1 and CDR2 sequences are MNHEY and SMNVEV (reference sequence). The CDR3 is 15 residues long. Here the CDR3 DNA reads TGTGCCAGCAGTTTAGTACCGGGGTCCAATCAGCCCCAGCATTTT. Its translation: CASSLVPGSNQPQHF.

This clone was recorded once. This chain links TRBV6-5 with TRBJ2-1; D is possibly TRBD2 (6 bases). Per the germline V gene, CDR1 is MNHEY and CDR2 is SVGAGI. Trimming shortened V by 4 bases and J by 0 bases, and 10 bases separated the two germline ends. CDR3 size: 15 residues. CDR3 coding DNA: TGTGCCAGCAGTTTGGGCGGGGTCTCCTACAATGAGCAGTTCTTC. Translating it yields CASSLGGVSYNEQFF.

The rearrangement uses TRBV4-1 and TRBJ1-3; D is uncertain. This CDR3 is built from 14 residues. V was cut by 0 bases and J by 6 bases, with 9 bases left in between. Per germline, CDR1 MGHRA and CDR2 YSYEKL. The CDR3 nucleotides are TGCGCCAGCAGCCAAGAGGCAGCGGAAAACACCATATATTTT. It encodes CASSQEAAENTIYF.

J is TRBJ1-4 and V is TRBV18; tentative D call: TRBD1 (6 bases). This CDR3 has 14 residues. Looked up from germline, CDR1 is KGHSH and CDR2 is LQKENI. V lost 4 bases and J lost 4, with 10 bases in between. This CDR3 reads CASSRGRGNEKLFF. CDR3 DNA: TGTGCCAGCTCACGAGGCAGGGGTAATGAAAAACTGTTTTTT.

The chain's CDR3 is CSVVGRSTYEQYF. CDR3 coding DNA: TGCAGCGTTGTGGGCAGGTCTACCTACGAGCAGTACTTC. J is TRBJ2-7 and V is TRBV29-1; D remains unclear. Trimming left V 4 bases short and J 2 bases short, with 12 bases between. Per the germline V gene, CDR1 is SQVTM and CDR2 is ANQGSEA. There are 13 residues in the CDR3.

This clone appeared once. The chain joins TRBV19 to TRBJ2-5; TRBD2 matches at 13 bases. The V and J ends lost 5 bases and 5 bases, in that order; junction bases with no gene match: 8. This CDR3 has 16 residues. Germline loops: CDR1 LNHDA, CDR2 SQIVND (reference sequence). CDR3 nucleotides: TGTGCCAGTAGTTCTCAGGGACTAGCGGGGCGGGAGACCCAGTACTTC. Its translation: CASSSQGLAGRETQYF.

The chain employs TRBV19 and TRBJ1-2, with a tentative D call TRBD1 (5 bases). The CDR3 is 15 amino acids. Germline CDR1 is LNHDA and CDR2 is SQIVND (reference sequence). V shed 1 base and J shed 4 bases, with 13 bases lying between them. CDR3 protein: CASSIGTGLAYGYTF. The DNA for the CDR3 is TGTGCCAGTAGTATAGGCACAGGCTTGGCCTATGGCTACACCTTC.

This sequence joins TRBV24-1 and TRBJ1-2; 9 nucleotides agree with TRBD1. Trimming took 4 bases from V and 8 from J; bases not matched to a gene: 1. The germline CDR1 and CDR2 sequences are KGHDR and SFDVKD. This CDR3 contains 12 residues. The CDR3 spells CATSEGQGGYTF. CDR3 DNA sequence: TGTGCCACCAGTGAGGGACAGGGAGGCTACACCTTC.

The rearrangement joins TRBV6-6 to TRBJ2-3; 7 bases match TRBD2. Germline trimming cut 6 bases from V and 4 bases from J; bases unmatched to any gene: 10. The CDR3 spans 15 residues. Germline values: CDR1 MNHNY, CDR2 SVGAGI (reference sequence). DNA for the CDR3: TGTGCCAGCAGCTGGTGGGGGGGAGGTGCAGATACGCAGTATTTT. This encodes CASSWWGGGADTQYF.

V usage is TRBV9 and J usage is TRBJ1-1, with a possible D match to TRBD1 (5 bases). Trimming cost V 0 bases and J 8 bases, with 14 bases left between them. The length of the CDR3 is 14 residues. Germline lookup yields CDR1 SGDLS and CDR2 YYNGEE. The chain's CDR3 is CASSVAGDGLEAFF. CDR3 DNA sequence: TGTGCCAGCAGCGTAGCGGGGGACGGTTTAGAAGCTTTCTTT.

J is TRBJ1-4 and V is TRBV27; TRBD1 agrees at 9 bases. The CDR3 spans 18 residues. The ends lost 5 bases at V and 4 bases at J; junction bases unmatched: 14. CDR1 and CDR2 from the germline V gene are MNHEY and SMNVEV (reference sequence). The CDR3 bases are TGTGCCAGCAGTCCTGGACAGGGGCGATCACGGATTAATGAAAAACTGTTTTTT. This codes for CASSPGQGRSRINEKLFF. The full variable domain, completed using reference TRBV27 and TRBJ1-4, is EAQVTQNPRYLITVTGKKLTVTCSQNMNHEYMSWYRQDPGLGLRQIYYSMNVEVTDKGDVPEGYKVSRKEKRNFPLILESPSPNQTSLYFCASSPGQGRSRINEKLFFGSGTQLSVL.

The V call is TRBV6-5, the J call TRBJ1-1; 8 nucleotides agree with TRBD1. The CDR3 covers 14 residues. Germline V gene sequence: CDR1 MNHEY, CDR2 SVGAGI. With V trimmed by 6 bases and J by 6 bases, 9 bases remained unmatched. The CDR3 sequence: CASRAQGDSSEAFF. As DNA, the CDR3 is TGTGCCAGCAGGGCACAGGGGGATTCCTCTGAAGCTTTCTTT.

The V and J genes are TRBV6-6 and TRBJ1-3; tentatively, D is TRBD1 (6 bases). The CDR3 length is 15 residues. The V gene lost 7 bases and the J gene lost 4 bases, with 17 bases spanning the gap. Germline V gene lookup returns CDR1 MNHNY and CDR2 SVGAGI (reference sequence). The DNA of the CDR3 is TGTGCCAGCACTCTGGCGAGAGGGGGAGGAAACACCATATATTTT. Translated, it gives CASTLARGGGNTIYF.

CDR3 bases: TGTGCCTGGACAGGGGGCTTAGACACCATATATTTT. Encoded protein: CAWTGGLDTIYF. The V and J genes are TRBV30 and TRBJ1-3, with 8 positions matching TRBD1. The J segment lost 8 bases and the V segment lost 4 bases, leaving 4 bases of the junction unmatched. The germline V gene has CDR1 GTSNPN and CDR2 SVGIG (reference sequence). This CDR3 spans 12 amino acids.

The V call is TRBV9, the J call TRBJ2-7, with D possibly TRBD1 on 5 matching bases. CDR3 length equals 14 residues. V dropped 2 bases and J dropped 3 bases, with 12 bases sitting between them. Germline CDR1 reads SGDLS; CDR2 reads YYNGEE. The CDR3 reads CASSVGASDYEQYF. CDR3 bases: TGTGCCAGCAGCGTTGGGGCATCGGACTACGAGCAGTACTTC.

V and J are TRBV6-5 and TRBJ1-1; 8 nucleotides align to TRBD1. V shed 2 bases, J shed 2 bases, and the junction held 7 bases outside the gene matches. The CDR3 runs 16 residues. Germline-derived CDR1 and CDR2 are MNHEY and SVGAGI. The DNA of the CDR3 is TGTGCCAGCAGTTACGGACAGGGTCAGCTAAACACTGAAGCTTTCTTT. This sequence encodes CASSYGQGQLNTEAFF.